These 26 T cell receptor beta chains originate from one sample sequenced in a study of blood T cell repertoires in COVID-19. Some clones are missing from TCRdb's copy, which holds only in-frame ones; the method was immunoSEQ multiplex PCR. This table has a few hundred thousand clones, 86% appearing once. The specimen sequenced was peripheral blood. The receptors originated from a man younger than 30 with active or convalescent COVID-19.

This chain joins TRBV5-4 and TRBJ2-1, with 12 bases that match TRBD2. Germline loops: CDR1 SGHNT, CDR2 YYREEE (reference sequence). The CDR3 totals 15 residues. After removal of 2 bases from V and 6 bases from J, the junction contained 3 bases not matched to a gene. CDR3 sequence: CASSLSTSGSNEQFF. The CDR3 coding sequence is TGTGCCAGCAGCTTATCGACTAGCGGGAGCAATGAGCAGTTCTTC.

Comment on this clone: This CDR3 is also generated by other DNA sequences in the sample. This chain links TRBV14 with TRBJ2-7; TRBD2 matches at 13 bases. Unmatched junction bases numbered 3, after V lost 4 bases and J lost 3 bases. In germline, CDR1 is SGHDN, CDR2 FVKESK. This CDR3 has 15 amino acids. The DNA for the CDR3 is TGTGCCAGCAGCCCCTGGACTAGCGGGAGCTACGAGCAGTACTTC. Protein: CASSPWTSGSYEQYF. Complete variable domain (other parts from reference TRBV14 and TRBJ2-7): EAGVTQFPSHSVIEKGQTVTLRCDPISGHDNLYWYRRVMGKEIKFLLHFVKESKQDESGMPNNRFLAERTGGTYSTLKVQPAELEDSGVYFCASSPWTSGSYEQYFGPGTRLTVT.

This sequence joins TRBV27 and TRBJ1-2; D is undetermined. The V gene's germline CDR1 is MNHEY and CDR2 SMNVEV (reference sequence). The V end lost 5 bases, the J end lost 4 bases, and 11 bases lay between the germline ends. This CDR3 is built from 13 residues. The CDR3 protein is CASSPRESYGYTF. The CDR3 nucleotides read TGTGCCAGCAGTCCCCGTGAGAGCTATGGCTACACCTTC.

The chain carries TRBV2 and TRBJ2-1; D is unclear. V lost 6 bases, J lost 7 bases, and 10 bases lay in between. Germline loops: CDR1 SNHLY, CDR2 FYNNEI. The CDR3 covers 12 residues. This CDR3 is CASRTTHNEQFF. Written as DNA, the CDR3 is TGTGCCAGCAGGACAACACATAATGAGCAGTTCTTC. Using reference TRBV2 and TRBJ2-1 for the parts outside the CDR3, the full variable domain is EPEVTQTPSHQVTQMGQEVILRCVPISNHLYFYWYRQILGQKVEFLVSFYNNEISEKSEIFDDQFSVERPDGSNFTLKIRSTKLEDSAMYFCASRTTHNEQFFGPGTRLTVL.

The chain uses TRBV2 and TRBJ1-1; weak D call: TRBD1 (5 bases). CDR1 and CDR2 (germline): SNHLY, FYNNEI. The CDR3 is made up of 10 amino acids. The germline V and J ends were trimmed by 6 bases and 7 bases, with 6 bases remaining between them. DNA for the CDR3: TGTGCCAGCAGGGGGCATGAAGCTTTCTTT. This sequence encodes CASRGHEAFF.

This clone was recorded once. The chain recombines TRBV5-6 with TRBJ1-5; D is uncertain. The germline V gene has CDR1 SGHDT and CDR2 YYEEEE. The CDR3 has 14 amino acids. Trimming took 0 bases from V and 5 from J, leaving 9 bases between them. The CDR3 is CASSLALGDQPQHF. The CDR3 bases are TGTGCCAGCAGCTTGGCCTTGGGAGATCAGCCCCAGCATTTT. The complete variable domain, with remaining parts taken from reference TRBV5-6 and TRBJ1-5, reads DAGVTQSPTHLIKTRGQQVTLRCSPKSGHDTVSWYQQALGQGPQFIFQYYEEEERQRGNFPDRFSGHQFPNYSSELNVNALLLGDSALYLCASSLALGDQPQHFGDGTRLSIL.

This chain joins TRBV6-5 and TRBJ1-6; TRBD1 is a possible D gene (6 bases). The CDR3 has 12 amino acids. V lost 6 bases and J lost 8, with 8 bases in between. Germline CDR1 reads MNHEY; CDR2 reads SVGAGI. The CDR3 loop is CASRTGYSPLHF. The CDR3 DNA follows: TGTGCCAGCAGAACAGGGTATTCACCCCTCCACTTT.

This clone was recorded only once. The CDR3 DNA reads TGTGCCAGCAGCCCGGGCGGAAGCGGATTTTACGAGCAGTACTTC. Protein: CASSPGGSGFYEQYF. The chain has TRBV4-2 and TRBJ2-7; weak D call: TRBD2 (5 bases). The CDR3 is 15 amino acids. Trimming left V 4 bases short and J 4 bases short, with 17 bases between. Germline CDR1 reads LGHNA; CDR2 reads YNFKEQ.

CDR3 loop: CASSQDFSLSYEQYF. The DNA of the CDR3 is TGCGCCAGCAGCCAAGATTTTAGCCTATCTTACGAGCAGTACTTC. V is TRBV4-3 and J is TRBJ2-7; D ambiguous. This CDR3 region has 15 residues. V lost 0 bases and J lost 4, with 13 bases in between. Germline V lookup: CDR1 LGHNA, CDR2 YSLEER.

The CDR3 loop reads CASSANRDYGYTF. CDR3 sequence (DNA): TGCGCCAGCAGCGCCAACAGAGACTATGGCTACACCTTC. This chain uses TRBV5-1 with TRBJ1-2, with D hard to call. The CDR3 has 13 amino acids. Trimming took off 4 bases at V and 3 bases at J, with 10 bases between the two ends. CDR1 and CDR2 (germline): SGHRS, YFSETQ.

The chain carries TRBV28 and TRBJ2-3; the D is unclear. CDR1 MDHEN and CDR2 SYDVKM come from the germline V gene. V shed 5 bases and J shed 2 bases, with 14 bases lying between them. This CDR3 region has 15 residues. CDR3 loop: CASSLPPRNTDTQYF. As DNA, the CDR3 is TGTGCCAGCAGTCTACCTCCGAGGAACACAGATACGCAGTATTTT.

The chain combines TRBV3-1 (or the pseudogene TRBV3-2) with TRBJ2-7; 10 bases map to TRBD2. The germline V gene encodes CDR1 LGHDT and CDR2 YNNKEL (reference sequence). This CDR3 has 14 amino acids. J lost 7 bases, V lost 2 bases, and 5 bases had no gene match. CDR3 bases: TGTGCCAGCAGCCAACTAGCGGGGGCGATTGAGCAGTACTTC. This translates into CASSQLAGAIEQYF.

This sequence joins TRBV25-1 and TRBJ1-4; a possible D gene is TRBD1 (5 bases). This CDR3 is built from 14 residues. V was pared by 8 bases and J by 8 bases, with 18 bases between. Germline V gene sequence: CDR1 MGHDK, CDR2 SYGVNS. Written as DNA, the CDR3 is TGTGCCAGCCAGGTCGCGGGGCTCGGAGAAAAACTGTTTTTT. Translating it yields CASQVAGLGEKLFF.

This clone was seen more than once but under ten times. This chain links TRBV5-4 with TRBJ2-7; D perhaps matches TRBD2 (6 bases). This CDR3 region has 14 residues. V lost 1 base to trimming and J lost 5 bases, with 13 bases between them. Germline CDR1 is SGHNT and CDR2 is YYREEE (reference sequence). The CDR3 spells CASSLNLAPNEQYF. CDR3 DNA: TGTGCCAGCAGCTTGAACCTAGCGCCAAACGAGCAGTACTTC.

CDR3 coding DNA: TGTGCCAGCAGCTTAACAGGGTTACAAGAGACCCAGTACTTC. Its protein product is CASSLTGLQETQYF. This chain joins TRBV5-5 and TRBJ2-5, with a tentative D call TRBD1 (6 bases). The V gene's germline CDR1 is SGHKS and CDR2 YYEKEE (reference sequence). The CDR3 consists of 14 residues. Trimming pared 2 bases from V and 2 bases from J, leaving 10 bases between.

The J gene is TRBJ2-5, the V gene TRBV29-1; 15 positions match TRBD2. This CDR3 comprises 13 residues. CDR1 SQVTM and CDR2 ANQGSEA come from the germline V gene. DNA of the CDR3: TGCGGTCGGACTAGCGGGGGGGACGAGACCCAGTACTTC. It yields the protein CGRTSGGDETQYF.

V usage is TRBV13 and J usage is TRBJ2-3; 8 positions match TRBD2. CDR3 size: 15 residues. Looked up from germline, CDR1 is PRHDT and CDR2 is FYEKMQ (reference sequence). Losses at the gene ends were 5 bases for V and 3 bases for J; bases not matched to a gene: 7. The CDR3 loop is CASSPGGGGTDTQYF. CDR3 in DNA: TGTGCCAGCAGCCCTGGCGGCGGGGGGACAGATACGCAGTATTTT. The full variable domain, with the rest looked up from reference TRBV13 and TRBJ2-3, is AAGVIQSPRHLIKEKRETATLKCYPIPRHDTVYWYQQGPGQDPQFLISFYEKMQSDKGSIPDRFSAQQFSDYHSELNMSSLELGDSALYFCASSPGGGGTDTQYFGPGTRLTVL.

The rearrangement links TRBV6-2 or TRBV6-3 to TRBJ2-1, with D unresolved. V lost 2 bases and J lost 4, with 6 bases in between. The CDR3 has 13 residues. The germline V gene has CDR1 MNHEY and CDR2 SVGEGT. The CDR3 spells CASSYTKYNEQFF. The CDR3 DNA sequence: TGTGCCAGCAGTTACACTAAGTACAATGAGCAGTTCTTC.

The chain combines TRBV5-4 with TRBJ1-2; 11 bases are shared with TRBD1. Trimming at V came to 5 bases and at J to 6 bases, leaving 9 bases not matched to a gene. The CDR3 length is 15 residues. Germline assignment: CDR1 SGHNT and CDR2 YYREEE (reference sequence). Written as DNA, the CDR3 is TGTGCCAGCAGGCAACCGGGACAGGGGGTAAATGGCTACACCTTC. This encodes CASRQPGQGVNGYTF.

CDR3: CASSFLAGGPGTDTQYF. The CDR3 DNA sequence: TGTGCCAGCAGCTTTCTAGCGGGAGGCCCGGGGACAGATACGCAGTATTTT. V gene TRBV5-4 combines with J gene TRBJ2-3; 11 bases match TRBD2. The CDR3 covers 17 residues. Per the germline V gene, CDR1 is SGHNT and CDR2 is YYREEE (reference sequence). Losses at the gene ends were 2 bases for V and 3 bases for J; bases not matched to a gene: 8.

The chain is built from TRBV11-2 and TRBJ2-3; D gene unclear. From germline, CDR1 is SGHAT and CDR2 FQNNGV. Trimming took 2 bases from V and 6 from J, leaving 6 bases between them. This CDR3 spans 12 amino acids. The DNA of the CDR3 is TGTGCCAGCAGCTTAATCAGGGATACGCAGTATTTT. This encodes CASSLIRDTQYF.

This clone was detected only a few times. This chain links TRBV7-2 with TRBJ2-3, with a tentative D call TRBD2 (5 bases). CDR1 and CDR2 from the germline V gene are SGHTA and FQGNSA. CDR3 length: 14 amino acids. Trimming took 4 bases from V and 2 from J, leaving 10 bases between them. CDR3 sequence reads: CASSWSGPTDTQYF. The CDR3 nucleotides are TGTGCCAGCAGCTGGAGCGGCCCCACAGATACGCAGTATTTT. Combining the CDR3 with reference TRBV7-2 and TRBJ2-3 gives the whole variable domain GAGVSQSPSNKVTEKGKDVELRCDPISGHTALYWYRQSLGQGLEFLIYFQGNSAPDKSGLPSDRFSAERTGGSVSTLTIQRTQQEDSAVYLCASSWSGPTDTQYFGPGTRLTVL.

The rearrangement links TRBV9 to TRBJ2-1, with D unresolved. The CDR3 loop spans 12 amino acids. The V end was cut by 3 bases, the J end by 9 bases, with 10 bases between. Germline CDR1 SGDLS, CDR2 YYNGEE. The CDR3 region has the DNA TGTGCCAGCAGCGGGAGCACGGGTGAGCAGTTCTTC. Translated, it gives CASSGSTGEQFF.

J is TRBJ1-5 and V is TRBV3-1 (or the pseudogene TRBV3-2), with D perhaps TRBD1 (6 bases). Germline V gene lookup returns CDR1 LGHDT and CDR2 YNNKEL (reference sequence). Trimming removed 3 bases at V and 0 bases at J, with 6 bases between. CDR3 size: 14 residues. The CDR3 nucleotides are TGTGCCAGCAGCCAGGGGGCTAGCAATCAGCCCCAGCATTTT. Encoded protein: CASSQGASNQPQHF.

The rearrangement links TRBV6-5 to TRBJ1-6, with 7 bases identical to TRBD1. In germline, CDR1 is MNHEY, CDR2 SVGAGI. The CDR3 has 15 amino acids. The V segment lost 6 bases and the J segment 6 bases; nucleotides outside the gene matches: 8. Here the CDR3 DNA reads TGTGCCAGCAGAGACTCCGGGACAGCTAATTCACCCCTCCACTTT. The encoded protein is CASRDSGTANSPLHF.

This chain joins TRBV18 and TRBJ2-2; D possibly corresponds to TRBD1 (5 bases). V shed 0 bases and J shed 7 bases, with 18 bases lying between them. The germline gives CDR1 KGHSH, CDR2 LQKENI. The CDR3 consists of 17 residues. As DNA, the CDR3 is TGTGCCAGCTCACCACCTAAAGGATCAGGGATTCACGGGGAGCTGTTTTTT. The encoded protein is CASSPPKGSGIHGELFF. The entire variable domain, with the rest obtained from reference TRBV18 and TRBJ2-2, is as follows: NAGVMQNPRHLVRRRGQEARLRCSPMKGHSHVYWYRQLPEEGLKFMVYLQKENIIDESGMPKERFSAEFPKEGPSILRIQQVVRGDSAAYFCASSPPKGSGIHGELFFGEGSRLTVL.